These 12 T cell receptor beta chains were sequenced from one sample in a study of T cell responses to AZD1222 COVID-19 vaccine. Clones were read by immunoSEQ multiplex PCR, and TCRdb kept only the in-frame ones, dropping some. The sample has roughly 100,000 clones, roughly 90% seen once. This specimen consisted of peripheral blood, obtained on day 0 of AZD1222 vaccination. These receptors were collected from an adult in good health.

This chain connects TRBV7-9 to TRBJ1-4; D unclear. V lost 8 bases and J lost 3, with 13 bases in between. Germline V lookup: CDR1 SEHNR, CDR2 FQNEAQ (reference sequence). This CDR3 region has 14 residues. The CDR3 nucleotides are TGTGCCAGCTTCCCTATCGGGGCTAATGAAAAACTGTTTTTT. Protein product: CASFPIGANEKLFF. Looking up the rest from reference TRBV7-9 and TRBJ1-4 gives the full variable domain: DTGVSQNPRHKITKRGQNVTFRCDPISEHNRLYWYRQTLGQGPEFLTYFQNEAQLEKSRLLSDRFSAERPKGSFSTLEIQRTEQGDSAMYLCASFPIGANEKLFFGSGTQLSVL.

The CDR3 DNA sequence: TGCACCTGTTTATTGAGCTCTGGCGAGCAGTACTTC. It translates to CTCLLSSGEQYF. The rearrangement uses TRBV29-1 and TRBJ2-7; no firm D call. The CDR3 is 12 residues long. The germline V gene encodes CDR1 SQVTM and CDR2 ANQGSEA.

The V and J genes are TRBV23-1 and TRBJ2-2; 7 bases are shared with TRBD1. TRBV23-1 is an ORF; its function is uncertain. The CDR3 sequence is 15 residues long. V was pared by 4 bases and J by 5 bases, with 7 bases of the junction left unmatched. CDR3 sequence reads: CASSRGRGWTGELFF. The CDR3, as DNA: TGCGCCAGCAGTCGGGGCAGGGGGTGGACCGGGGAGCTGTTTTTT.

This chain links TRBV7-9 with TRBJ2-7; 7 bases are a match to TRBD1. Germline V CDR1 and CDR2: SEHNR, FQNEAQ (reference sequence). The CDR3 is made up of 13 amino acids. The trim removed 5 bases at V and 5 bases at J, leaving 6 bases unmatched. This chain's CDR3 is CASSPQGIHEQYF. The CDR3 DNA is TGTGCCAGCAGCCCACAGGGGATCCACGAGCAGTACTTC.

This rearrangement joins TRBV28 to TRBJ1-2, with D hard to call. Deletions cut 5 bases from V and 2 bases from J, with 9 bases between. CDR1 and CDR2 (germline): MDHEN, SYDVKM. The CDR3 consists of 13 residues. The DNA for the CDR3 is TGTGCCAGCAGTCGCGAGGTGAACTATGGCTACACCTTC. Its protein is CASSREVNYGYTF.

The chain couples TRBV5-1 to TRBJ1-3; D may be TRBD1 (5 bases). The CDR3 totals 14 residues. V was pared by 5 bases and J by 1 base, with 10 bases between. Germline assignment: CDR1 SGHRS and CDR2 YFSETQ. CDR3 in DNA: TGCGCCAGCAGGGATGGGGGATCTGGAAACACCATATATTTT. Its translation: CASRDGGSGNTIYF.

Here the CDR3 DNA reads TGCGCCAGCAGCCAAGTGGGACTAGGAGATGAGCAGTTCTTC. Amino acids: CASSQVGLGDEQFF. The chain has TRBV4-3 and TRBJ2-1; 8 bases fit TRBD2. Germline V gene lookup returns CDR1 LGHNA and CDR2 YSLEER. CDR3 length: 14 residues. V was pared by 1 base and J by 8 bases, with 4 bases of the junction left unmatched.

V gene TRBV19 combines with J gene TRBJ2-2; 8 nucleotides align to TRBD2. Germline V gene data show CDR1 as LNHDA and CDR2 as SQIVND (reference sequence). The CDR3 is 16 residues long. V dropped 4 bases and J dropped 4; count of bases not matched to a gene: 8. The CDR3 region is CASSTSSGRSTGELFF. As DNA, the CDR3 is TGTGCCAGTAGTACCTCAAGCGGGAGAAGCACCGGGGAGCTGTTTTTT. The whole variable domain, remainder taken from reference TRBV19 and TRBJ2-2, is DGGITQSPKYLFRKEGQNVTLSCEQNLNHDAMYWYRQDPGQGLRLIYYSQIVNDFQKGDIAEGYSVSREKKESFPLTVTSAQKNPTAFYLCASSTSSGRSTGELFFGEGSRLTVL.

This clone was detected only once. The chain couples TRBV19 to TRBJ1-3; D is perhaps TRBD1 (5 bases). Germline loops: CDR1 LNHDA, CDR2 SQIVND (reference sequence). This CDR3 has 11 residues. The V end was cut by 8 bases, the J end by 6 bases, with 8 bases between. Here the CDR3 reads CASRDSNTIYF. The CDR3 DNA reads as TGTGCCAGTCGGGACTCAAACACCATATATTTT. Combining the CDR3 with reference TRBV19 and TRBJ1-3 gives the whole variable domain DGGITQSPKYLFRKEGQNVTLSCEQNLNHDAMYWYRQDPGQGLRLIYYSQIVNDFQKGDIAEGYSVSREKKESFPLTVTSAQKNPTAFYLCASRDSNTIYFGEGSWLTVV.

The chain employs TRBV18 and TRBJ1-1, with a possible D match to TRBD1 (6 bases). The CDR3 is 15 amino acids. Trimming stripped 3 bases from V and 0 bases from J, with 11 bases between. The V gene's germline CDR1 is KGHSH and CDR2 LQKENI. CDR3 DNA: TGTGCCAGCTCACCCGAGGGGGGGATGAACACTGAAGCTTTCTTT. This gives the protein CASSPEGGMNTEAFF.

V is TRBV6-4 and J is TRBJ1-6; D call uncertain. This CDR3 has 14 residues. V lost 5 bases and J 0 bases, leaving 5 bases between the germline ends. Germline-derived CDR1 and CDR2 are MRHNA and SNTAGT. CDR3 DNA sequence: TGTGCCAGCAGTTTCAGCTCCTATAATTCACCCCTCCACTTT. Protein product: CASSFSSYNSPLHF.

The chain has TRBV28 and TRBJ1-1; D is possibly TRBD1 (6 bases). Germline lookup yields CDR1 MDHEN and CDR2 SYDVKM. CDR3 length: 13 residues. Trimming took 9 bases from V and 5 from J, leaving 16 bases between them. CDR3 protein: CASLGIQGTEAFF. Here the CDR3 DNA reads TGTGCCAGTTTGGGGATCCAGGGGACTGAAGCTTTCTTT.